The 31 T cell receptor beta chains below were found in one sample sequenced in a study of a mutant IDH1 vaccine in newly diagnosed glioma. Time point indicated: baseline, week 1 (first vaccination visit). Treatment defined: pre-vaccination baseline after standard-of-care therapy. Profiling relied on immunoSEQ multiplex PCR, and the TCRdb table lists in-frame clones only, not all of them. The table includes 55,000 to 70,000 clones, 79% detected once. The sequenced sample was PBMCs, obtained from a glioma patient treated with radiotherapy, temozolomide or both. The receptors derive from a man aged 45 to 65 with glioma.

This clone came up once. The chain joins TRBV12-5 to TRBJ2-2; D possibly matches TRBD1 or TRBD2 (6 bases each). V shed 4 bases and J shed 3 bases, with 9 bases lying between them. This CDR3 has 14 residues. The V gene's germline CDR1 is LGHNT and CDR2 FRNRAP. CDR3: CASGYGGDTGELFF. Here the CDR3 DNA reads TGTGCTAGTGGTTACGGGGGCGACACCGGGGAGCTGTTTTTT.

This chain uses TRBV29-1 with TRBJ1-1, with D possibly being TRBD1 (5 bases). Looked up from germline, CDR1 is SQVTM and CDR2 is ANQGSEA. Trimming stripped 6 bases from V and 7 bases from J, with 15 bases between. The CDR3 contains 12 residues. CDR3 in amino acids: CSVGGRAGEAFF. The CDR3 nucleotides read TGCAGCGTCGGAGGCAGGGCGGGTGAAGCTTTCTTT.

The rearrangement uses TRBV9 and TRBJ2-2, with D tentatively TRBD2 (5 bases). The germline V gene encodes CDR1 SGDLS and CDR2 YYNGEE. Trimming took off 0 bases at V and 0 bases at J, with 6 bases between the two ends. The CDR3 totals 15 residues. The CDR3 is CASSVGGSNTGELFF. CDR3 DNA sequence: TGTGCCAGCAGCGTAGGAGGGTCGAACACCGGGGAGCTGTTTTTT.

The rearrangement uses TRBV19 and TRBJ2-3, with 15 bases lining up with TRBD2. This CDR3 has 15 residues. Germline CDR1 reads LNHDA; CDR2 reads SQIVND (reference sequence). J was trimmed by 6 bases and V by 3 bases; bases with no gene match: 1. The CDR3 coding sequence is TGTGCCAGTAGTATCGGGACTAGCGGGGGGGATACGCAGTATTTT. It yields the protein CASSIGTSGGDTQYF.

V is TRBV6-7 and J is TRBJ1-3; unclear D gene. TRBV6-7 is treated as an ORF (open reading frame) with a function not yet certain. The CDR3 runs to 19 residues. With 6 bases removed from V and 0 bases from J, the gap between germline ends came to 24 bases. CDR3 protein: CASSPPQDGGVSSGNTIYF. CDR3 in DNA: TGTGCCAGCAGCCCCCCTCAGGACGGTGGGGTAAGCTCTGGAAACACCATATATTTT.

The rearrangement joins TRBV4-1 to TRBJ1-1; 7 nucleotides line up with TRBD1. V was pared by 0 bases and J by 0 bases, with 10 bases of the junction left unmatched. The germline CDR1 and CDR2 sequences are MGHRA and YSYEKL. The CDR3 is made up of 18 amino acids. CDR3 sequence (DNA): TGCGCCAGCAGCCAAGAGGGCAGGGGGATGACTATGAACACTGAAGCTTTCTTT. Residues: CASSQEGRGMTMNTEAFF.

The chain links TRBV6-5 to TRBJ1-2, with D unclear. The CDR3 is made up of 11 amino acids. V was shortened by 7 bases and J by 8 bases, with 11 bases between the two germline ends. The germline gives CDR1 MNHEY, CDR2 SVGAGI. The CDR3 DNA reads as TGTGCCAGCAACAGTCCGGAGGGCTACACCTTC. It encodes CASNSPEGYTF.

V and J are TRBV7-9 and TRBJ2-5; 12 nucleotides align to TRBD2. The V gene's germline CDR1 is SEHNR and CDR2 FQNEAQ (reference sequence). The CDR3 consists of 16 residues. Trimming removed 4 bases from V and 0 bases from J; junction bases left unmatched: 3. The CDR3 DNA follows: TGTGCCAGCAGCTCGAGGACTAGCGGGGACCAAGAGACCCAGTACTTC. It specifies CASSSRTSGDQETQYF.

This sequence joins TRBV10-3 and TRBJ2-7; 9 bases line up with TRBD1. The CDR3 consists of 16 residues. Germline CDR1 ENHRY, CDR2 SYGVKD. J lost 3 bases, V lost 7 bases, and 13 bases had no gene match. CDR3 protein: CAITPSRGTGNYEQYF. CDR3 DNA sequence: TGTGCCATCACCCCTAGTCGGGGGACAGGGAACTACGAGCAGTACTTC.

The chain couples TRBV13 to TRBJ1-6, with no clear D. In germline, CDR1 is PRHDT, CDR2 FYEKMQ (reference sequence). CDR3 length equals 15 residues. V lost 5 bases and J 7 bases, leaving 15 bases between the germline ends. CDR3 sequence: CASSARSPANSPLHF. CDR3 nucleotide sequence: TGTGCCAGCAGCGCCCGTTCCCCAGCGAATTCACCCCTCCACTTT.

This chain uses TRBV4-1 with TRBJ1-1; 7 bases align to TRBD1. Germline CDR1 and CDR2: MGHRA and YSYEKL. The CDR3 runs to 18 residues. With 10 bases clipped from V and 3 bases from J, the junction kept 23 bases outside the gene matches. CDR3 loop: CATANTPTGIFSDTEAFF. For the CDR3, the DNA is TGCGCCACCGCGAATACTCCGACAGGGATCTTTTCGGACACTGAAGCTTTCTTT.

The J gene is TRBJ2-7, the V gene TRBV6-1, with 10 bases matching TRBD1. From germline, CDR1 is MNHNS and CDR2 SASEGT. V lost 6 bases and J lost 2; bases outside the gene matches: 7. CDR3 length: 15 residues. The CDR3 sequence: CASSLGQGGAYEQYF. The CDR3 nucleotides read TGTGCCAGCAGCCTCGGACAGGGGGGCGCCTACGAGCAGTACTTC.

This chain joins TRBV9 and TRBJ1-1, with 7 nucleotides matching TRBD1. The CDR3 consists of 14 residues. CDR1 is SGDLS and CDR2 is YYNGEE in the germline V gene. V shed 3 bases and J 1 base; nucleotides not matched to a gene: 3. Written as DNA, the CDR3 is TGTGCCAGCAGCGCGACAGGGCAGAACACTGAAGCTTTCTTT. Its translation is CASSATGQNTEAFF.

The CDR3 here is CASSQEVNSRYEQYF. The CDR3 DNA follows: TGTGCCAGCAGCCAAGAAGTCAACAGTCGTTACGAGCAGTACTTC. The chain combines TRBV4-2 with TRBJ2-7; D gene ambiguous. The germline V and J ends were trimmed by 0 bases and 4 bases, with 13 bases remaining between them. The CDR3 has 15 residues. The germline CDR1 and CDR2 sequences are LGHNA and YNFKEQ.

The V and J genes are TRBV6-6 and TRBJ1-3; D gene ambiguous. The V end was cut by 5 bases, the J end by 2 bases, with 7 bases between. The CDR3 spans 13 residues. Germline CDR1 is MNHNY and CDR2 is SVGAGI (reference sequence). DNA of the CDR3: TGTGCCAGCAGTCTCGGGGCTGGAAACACCATATATTTT. It is translated as CASSLGAGNTIYF.

This clone was seen a few times. The chain combines TRBV10-3 with TRBJ2-7; D not certain. V lost 2 bases and J 3 bases, leaving 11 bases between the germline ends. The CDR3 runs 14 residues. Looked up from germline, CDR1 is ENHRY and CDR2 is SYGVKD. This CDR3 is CAISEADTFYEQYF. CDR3 coding DNA: TGTGCCATCAGTGAGGCCGACACCTTCTACGAGCAGTACTTC.

The chain joins TRBV9 to TRBJ1-5; the D gene is possibly TRBD1 (6 bases). Trimming left V 0 bases short and J 4 bases short, with 11 bases between. Germline CDR1 reads SGDLS; CDR2 reads YYNGEE. This CDR3 comprises 15 residues. The CDR3 DNA is TGTGCCAGCAGCGTAGGGGGGGGGCAGAATCAGCCCCAGCATTTT. This sequence encodes CASSVGGGQNQPQHF.

The rearrangement uses TRBV25-1 and TRBJ1-1, with D perhaps TRBD1 (5 bases). This CDR3 has 16 residues. The germline V and J ends were trimmed by 2 bases and 4 bases, with 17 bases remaining between them. Germline lookup yields CDR1 MGHDK and CDR2 SYGVNS. The CDR3 DNA follows: TGTGCCAGCAGTGAACGCGCCGGGGGTCCTATCACTGAAGCTTTCTTT. Protein: CASSERAGGPITEAFF. The full variable domain, its missing parts supplied by reference TRBV25-1 and TRBJ1-1, is EADIYQTPRYLVIGTGKKITLECSQTMGHDKMYWYQQDPGMELHLIHYSYGVNSTEKGDLSSESTVSRIRTEHFPLTLESARPSHTSQYLCASSERAGGPITEAFFGQGTRLTVV.

The chain combines TRBV9 with TRBJ1-3; the D is unclear. Per germline, CDR1 SGDLS and CDR2 YYNGEE. The CDR3 runs 15 residues. Trimming took off 0 bases at V and 2 bases at J, with 9 bases between the two ends. CDR3: CASSVEVDTGNTIYF. The CDR3 nucleotides are TGTGCCAGCAGCGTAGAAGTAGACACTGGAAACACCATATATTTT.

The genes are TRBV19 and TRBJ1-1, with D tentatively TRBD1 (6 bases). Per germline, CDR1 LNHDA and CDR2 SQIVND (reference sequence). V was cut by 8 bases and J by 4 bases, with 17 bases left in between. CDR3 length equals 14 residues. The CDR3 DNA is TGTGCCAGTGCTATCCTCCAGGGGAGCACTGAAGCTTTCTTT. This translates into CASAILQGSTEAFF. The whole variable domain, filled in from reference TRBV19 and TRBJ1-1, reads DGGITQSPKYLFRKEGQNVTLSCEQNLNHDAMYWYRQDPGQGLRLIYYSQIVNDFQKGDIAEGYSVSREKKESFPLTVTSAQKNPTAFYLCASAILQGSTEAFFGQGTRLTVV.

J is TRBJ2-1 and V is TRBV30, with D perhaps matching TRBD1 or TRBD2 (5 bases each). Trimming stripped 2 bases from V and 4 bases from J, with 15 bases between. CDR3 length: 15 residues. Germline CDR1 GTSNPN, CDR2 SVGIG (reference sequence). CDR3 region: CAWSLGPSTYNEQFF. DNA for the CDR3: TGTGCCTGGAGTCTGGGACCCTCGACATACAATGAGCAGTTCTTC. The whole variable domain, remainder taken from reference TRBV30 and TRBJ2-1, is SQTIHQWPATLVQPVGSPLSLECTVEGTSNPNLYWYRQAAGRGLQLLFYSVGIGQISSEVPQNLSASRPQDRQFILSSKKLLLSDSGFYLCAWSLGPSTYNEQFFGPGTRLTVL.

V usage is TRBV7-2 and J usage is TRBJ2-7; 10 bases align to TRBD2. Trimming took 3 bases from V and 3 from J; bases not matched to a gene: 5. The CDR3 spans 15 residues. The germline V gene encodes CDR1 SGHTA and CDR2 FQGNSA. CDR3 region: CASSFQRGGFYEQYF. CDR3 bases: TGTGCCAGCAGCTTCCAGCGGGGGGGCTTCTACGAGCAGTACTTC.

The chain has TRBV7-6 and TRBJ2-1; 11 bases fit TRBD2. V was clipped by 5 bases and J by 7 bases; unmatched bases: 19. Germline V CDR1 and CDR2: SGHVS, FNYEAQ. The CDR3 sequence is 19 residues long. The CDR3 loop reads CASSALGITLAGGTNEQFF. CDR3 in DNA: TGTGCCAGCAGCGCACTGGGGATCACTCTAGCGGGGGGCACAAATGAGCAGTTCTTC. The whole variable domain, filled in from reference TRBV7-6 and TRBJ2-1, reads GAGVSQSPRYKVTKRGQDVALRCDPISGHVSLYWYRQALGQGPEFLTYFNYEAQQDKSGLPNDRFSAERPEGSISTLTIQRTEQRDSAMYRCASSALGITLAGGTNEQFFGPGTRLTVL.

CDR3 sequence: CASSDRAGHNNSPLHF. Here the CDR3 DNA reads TGTGCCAGCAGCGACCGGGCCGGACATAATAATTCACCCCTCCACTTT. The chain is built from TRBV9 and TRBJ1-6; D possibly corresponds to TRBD1 (5 bases). V was cut by 3 bases and J by 5 bases, with 15 bases left in between. In germline, CDR1 is SGDLS, CDR2 YYNGEE. The CDR3 is 16 residues long.

The chain combines TRBV5-6 with TRBJ2-7, with D maybe TRBD2 (8 bases). The germline V gene encodes CDR1 SGHDT and CDR2 YYEEEE. CDR3 length: 14 residues. V lost 6 bases and J lost 0, with 13 bases in between. The CDR3 DNA is TGTGCCAGCAACAGGGGACTAGACTCCTACGAGCAGTACTTC. This codes for CASNRGLDSYEQYF.

The chain couples TRBV11-1 to TRBJ2-2; D is ambiguous. Germline CDR1 reads SGHAT; CDR2 reads FQDESV (reference sequence). V was clipped by 9 bases and J by 1 base, with 12 bases between them. CDR3 length: 14 residues. The CDR3 loop is CASQIGWNTGELFF. The CDR3 coding sequence is TGTGCCAGTCAGATTGGGTGGAACACCGGGGAGCTGTTTTTT.

In its sample, this clone was seen once. Here the CDR3 DNA reads TGTGCCAGCAGTCCACCTCAAGGACAGGGGGCTTACGAGCAGTACTTC. The encoded protein is CASSPPQGQGAYEQYF. The chain carries TRBV2 and TRBJ2-7, with 11 bases lining up with TRBD1. J lost 4 bases, V lost 5 bases, and 10 bases had no gene match. The CDR3 runs 16 residues. The germline gives CDR1 SNHLY, CDR2 FYNNEI.

The CDR3 DNA is TGCGCCAGCAGTGAGTCTCAGGGGTTCCGTGGCTACACCTTC. This codes for CASSESQGFRGYTF. V and J are TRBV10-2 and TRBJ1-2, with D perhaps TRBD1 (6 bases). The CDR3 spans 14 residues. Germline V gives CDR1 WSHSY, CDR2 SAAADI. V was cut by 0 bases and J by 7 bases, with 12 bases left in between.

The rearrangement joins TRBV6-1 to TRBJ2-7, with D hard to call. In germline, CDR1 is MNHNS, CDR2 SASEGT. Deletions cut 7 bases from V and 4 bases from J, with 5 bases between. There are 10 residues in the CDR3. The CDR3 nucleotides read TGTGCCAGCAAGGAGTACGAGCAGTACTTC. Amino acid sequence: CASKEYEQYF.

The chain recombines TRBV7-9 with TRBJ2-7; 12 bases match TRBD2. CDR3 length: 13 residues. CDR1 SEHNR and CDR2 FQNEAQ come from the germline V gene (reference sequence). Unmatched junction bases numbered 8, after V lost 5 bases and J lost 12 bases. CDR3 in amino acids: CASSPTSGGGMYF. The CDR3, as DNA: TGTGCCAGCAGCCCGACTAGCGGGGGCGGTATGTACTTC.

This chain links TRBV2 with TRBJ2-1; 9 bases line up with TRBD2. Germline-derived CDR1 and CDR2 are SNHLY and FYNNEI. V was clipped by 1 base and J by 8 bases; unmatched bases: 6. This CDR3 is 15 amino acids long. CDR3 in amino acids: CASSEVSGGPHEQFF. CDR3 coding DNA: TGTGCCAGCAGTGAAGTAAGCGGGGGGCCCCATGAGCAGTTCTTC.